This T cell receptor beta chain was obtained from a study of T cell repertoires in cytomegalovirus infection. TCRdb recomputed calls from the reads with MiXCR, one row per CDR3 protein. The table includes 750,000 to 900,000 distinct CDR3 sequences, 25% to 30% detected once. Study results and limitations: In two of eight donors, the top clonotype was HLA-C-restricted CMV-specific.

This clonotype was counted only a few times. Antigen unknown. Here the sequenced sample was cultured CD8+ T cells from PBMCs, taken from culture after CMV antigen stimulation. This TCR was recovered from a human donor in good health (CMV status not recorded). Some clones in this sample may be carry-over from other donors' samples.

The CDR3 spells CASNPTGPTEAFF. CDR3 in DNA: TGTGCCAGCAACCCGACAGGGCCCACTGAAGCTTTCTTT. The chain has TRBV7-9 and TRBJ1-1; 7 bases align to TRBD1. CDR3 length: 13 amino acids. CDR1 is SEHNR, CDR2 FQNEAQ, per germline (reference sequence). V shed 7 bases, J shed 4 bases, and the junction held 6 bases outside the gene matches.